This T cell receptor (beta chain) was obtained from a study of cytomegalovirus exposure and HLA in healthy donors. The study ran its PCR with 60 Vbeta and 13 Jbeta primers. Per the study methods: A follow-up analysis tallied tens of millions of unique TCR beta chains, roughly 11 million shared. Clones were sequenced by immunoSEQ multiplex PCR, and TCRdb holds only the in-frame ones, with some missing. Clonal size and the V and J genes are those of that table, whereas D and trimming came from the DNA. The sample holds 65,000 or so clones; 60% to 65% are singletons and the top ten take 2.8%. Study findings and constraints: Most TCR sequences proved rare, with some public TCRs found in many donors. Association with HLA alleles at 0.05 false discovery rate was found for about 17,000 TCR beta sequences in a later analysis. Previously analyzed data showed that most TCR beta V segments were productive at a frequency of about 90% or about 30%.

The CDR3 spans 15 residues. V was clipped by 5 bases and J by 3 bases, with 16 bases between them. The germline V gene has CDR1 SGHTA and CDR2 FQGNSA. Notes on this clone: Its antigen is unknown.

The receptor was isolated from a man aged 25 to 40 in good health and CMV-seronegative. The sample taken for sequencing was PBMCs. This rearrangement joins TRBV7-2 to TRBJ1-2; D is possibly TRBD1 (6 bases). CDR3 sequence: CASSERQAGHYGYTF. As DNA, the CDR3 is TGTGCCAGCAGCGAGAGACAGGCCGGACACTATGGCTACACCTTC.